The following is a T cell receptor (beta chain) sequence with its context. The table came from immunoSEQ multiplex PCR; TCRdb's copy has only in-frame clones and leaves some out. The table lists fewer than 110,000 clones, over 70% of them singletons. This entry is derived from a study of blood T cell repertoires in COVID-19. Study context: Whether acute or convalescent, the COVID-19 samples came from the United States, Italy and Spain. T cells, B-cell-depleted T cells, or PBMCs provided the cDNA or gDNA that served as material.

Trimming stripped 6 bases from V and 13 bases from J, with 29 bases between. Looked up from germline, CDR1 is WNHNN and CDR2 is SYGVQD (reference sequence). The CDR3 has 16 amino acids. The clonotype comes from a human donor in a cohort sampled during active or convalescent COVID-19. Source material: peripheral blood. The rearrangement links TRBV10-1 to TRBJ2-3; no clear D gene. The CDR3 coding sequence is TGCGCCAGCAGCCCTATGGTGGATACTGCAAAGAGAGGAGAGTATTTT. It encodes CASSPMVDTAKRGEYF.